This entry features one T cell receptor (beta chain) sequence. The data stem from a study of OX40 agonist ivuxolimab in advanced cancers. In the study overall: Partial responses were seen in three patients, one with hepatocellular carcinoma and two with cutaneous melanoma.

The CDR3 has 15 residues. Germline lookup yields CDR1 SNHLY and CDR2 FYNNEI. V was clipped by 2 bases and J by 4 bases, with 11 bases between them. The repertoire was sequenced with immunoSEQ multiplex PCR; TCRdb's copy has only in-frame clones and lacks some. Here the sample spans 65,000 to 85,000 clones, over 80% being singletons. The sequence derives from an adult with an advanced solid tumor such as melanoma, head and neck, liver or kidney cancer. This specimen consisted of CD4+ or CD8+ T cells sorted from blood, obtained in a trial of the OX40 agonist ivuxolimab. V usage is TRBV2 and J usage is TRBJ2-2; D possibly corresponds to TRBD1 (5 bases). CDR3 sequence (DNA): TGTGCCAGCAGTGAAAAGGGGTACAGCACCGGGGAGCTGTTTTTT. It translates to CASSEKGYSTGELFF.